The TCR beta chain described here comes from a study of vaccination and CD4 T cells after COVID-19. Concerning this clonotype: Its target is not known.

Treatment described: roughly 11-day PBMC culture with coronavirus spike peptide pools or control peptides (ViraFEST assay). Sequenced with the Oncomine TCR Beta short-read assay was DNA taken from cultured CD4+ T cells. TCRdb analysed the PCR reads with MiXCR anew, one entry per CDR3 protein. The sample consists of about 20,000 distinct CDR3 sequences, roughly 29% of them appearing once. Germline loops: CDR1 SGHVS, CDR2 FNYEAQ. The V end lost 1 base, the J end lost 5 bases, and 8 bases lay between the germline ends. The CDR3 has 13 residues. Sample: cultured CD4+ T cells from blood. The receptor's source is a human donor with COVID-19. The rearrangement uses TRBV7-6 and TRBJ1-2, with D tentatively TRBD1 (5 bases). CDR3 sequence (DNA): TGTGCCAGCAGCTTAGAACGGGGGTATGGCTACACCTTC. It yields the protein CASSLERGYGYTF.